Given below is one TCR beta chain in context. Donors were ostensibly healthy at sampling, although undocumented immune exposures were probable. V lost 10 bases, J lost 2 bases, and 10 bases lay in between. The CDR3 runs to 12 residues. The germline CDR1 and CDR2 sequences are WSHSY and SAAADI. This sample is drawn from a study of cytomegalovirus exposure and HLA in healthy donors. Turning to the study itself: The 100 million to 140 million unique TCR beta sequences, from around 200 million T cells, were found by an earlier analysis.

PCR amplification relied on 60 Vbeta primers (plus 13 Jbeta primers). Generated by immunoSEQ multiplex PCR, the TCRdb table keeps only in-frame clones and is missing some. Seen here are fewer than 350,000 clones, roughly 90% observed once, and the top ten hold 2% to 3%. The sample comprised PBMCs. The gene calls are TRBV10-2 and TRBJ2-3, with D maybe TRBD1 (6 bases). The sequence was obtained from a young woman in good health and CMV-seronegative. The CDR3 sequence: CATRDNTDTQYF. Here the CDR3 DNA reads TGCGCCACCCGGGACAACACAGATACGCAGTATTTT.